Here is one TCR beta chain with its context. Its target is not known. These data originate in a study of blood T cells in healthy people across ages. Findings of the study overall: Comparison with aged donors showed that long-lived donors had more naive CD4+ cells and higher diversity.

Germline loops: CDR1 MNHEY, CDR2 SVGEGT. The CDR3 contains 17 residues. A second about 7 to 11 cycle PCR used barcoded and J-beta primers. TCRdb passed the 5' RACE reads through MiXCR, listing each CDR3 protein once. The repertoire includes about 1.5 million distinct CDR3 sequences, 40% to 45% of them detected once, and about 4% sits in the top ten. The clonotype was recovered from a woman between 18 and 29 years old in good health. Input material: blood. The V and J genes are TRBV6-2 or TRBV6-3 and TRBJ2-5; perhaps TRBD2 as D (5 bases). The J call may be faulty, since TRBJ2-7 better matches the DNA end. Written as DNA, the CDR3 is TGTGCCAGCAGCCAACCTAGCAGTGGGATCGATTCCTACGAGCAGTACTTC. Protein product: CASSQPSSGIDSYEQYF.